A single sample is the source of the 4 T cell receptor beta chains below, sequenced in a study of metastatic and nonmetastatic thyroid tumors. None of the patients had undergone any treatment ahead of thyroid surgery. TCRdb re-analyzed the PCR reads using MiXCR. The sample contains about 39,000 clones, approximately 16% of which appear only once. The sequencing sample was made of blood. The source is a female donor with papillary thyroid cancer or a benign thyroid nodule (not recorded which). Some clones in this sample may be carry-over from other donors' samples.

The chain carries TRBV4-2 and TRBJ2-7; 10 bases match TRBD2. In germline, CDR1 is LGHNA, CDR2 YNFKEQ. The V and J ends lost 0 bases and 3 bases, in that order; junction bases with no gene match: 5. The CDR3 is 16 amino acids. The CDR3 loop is CASSQEVRLAGYEQYF. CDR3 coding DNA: TGTGCCAGCAGCCAAGAGGTTCGACTAGCGGGCTACGAGCAGTACTTC.

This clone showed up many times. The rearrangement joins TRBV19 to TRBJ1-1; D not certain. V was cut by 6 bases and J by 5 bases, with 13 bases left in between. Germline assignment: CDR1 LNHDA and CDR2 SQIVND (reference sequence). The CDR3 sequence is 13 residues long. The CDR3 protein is CASSRSFRTEAFF. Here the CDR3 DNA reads TGTGCCAGTAGCCGTTCGTTTCGGACTGAAGCTTTCTTT.

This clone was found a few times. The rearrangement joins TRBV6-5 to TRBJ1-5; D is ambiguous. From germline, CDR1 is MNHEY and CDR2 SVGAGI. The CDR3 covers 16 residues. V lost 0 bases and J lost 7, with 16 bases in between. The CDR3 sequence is CASSYSYTTREQPQHF. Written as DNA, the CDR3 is TGTGCCAGCAGTTACTCGTACACAACACGGGAGCAGCCCCAGCATTTT.

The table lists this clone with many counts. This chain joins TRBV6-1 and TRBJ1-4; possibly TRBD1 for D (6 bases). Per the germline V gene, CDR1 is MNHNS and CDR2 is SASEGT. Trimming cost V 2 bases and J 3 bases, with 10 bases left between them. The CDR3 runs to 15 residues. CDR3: CASSELGGPNEKLFF. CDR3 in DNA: TGTGCCAGCAGTGAACTAGGGGGGCCTAATGAAAAACTGTTTTTT.